This T cell receptor (beta chain) derives from a study of blood T cell repertoires in COVID-19. Libraries were prepared by immunoSEQ multiplex PCR; TCRdb keeps only in-frame clonotypes and omits some of them. The table has about 350,000 clones, 86% seen once. The CDR3 extends over 12 amino acids. The V gene lost 4 bases and the J gene lost 5 bases, with 9 bases spanning the gap. The V gene's germline CDR1 is SGHDT and CDR2 YYEEEE. This clone is a singleton in its sample. The specimen sequenced was peripheral blood. The chain recombines TRBV5-6 with TRBJ2-5; no reliable D call. This sequence originates from a woman aged 60 to 75 with COVID-19, enrolled during active disease. CDR3 bases: TGTGCCAGCAGCACCTTCGAGGAGACCCAGTACTTC. Protein sequence: CASSTFEETQYF.